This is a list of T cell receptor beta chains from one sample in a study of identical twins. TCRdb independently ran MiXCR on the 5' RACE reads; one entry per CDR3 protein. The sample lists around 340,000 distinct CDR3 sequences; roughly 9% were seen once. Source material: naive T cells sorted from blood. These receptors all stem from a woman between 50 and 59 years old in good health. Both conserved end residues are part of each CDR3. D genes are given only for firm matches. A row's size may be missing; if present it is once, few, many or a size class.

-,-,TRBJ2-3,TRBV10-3,TGTGCCATCAGTGGTCTTAAGGGATCGGACACAGATACGCAGTATTTT,CAISGLKGSDTDTQYF
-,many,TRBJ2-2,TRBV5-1,TGCGCCAGCAGTTTAGAAGTCGGGGAGCTGTTTTTT,CASSLEVGELFF
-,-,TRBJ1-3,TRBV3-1,TGTGCCAGCAGCCTCATATTTAAGGGCGGTTCAGGAAACACCATATATTTT,CASSLIFKGGSGNTIYF
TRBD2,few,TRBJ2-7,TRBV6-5,TGTGCCAGCAGTTACTTTGGGGGGGAGGCGGGCTACGAGCAGTACTTC,CASSYFGGEAGYEQYF
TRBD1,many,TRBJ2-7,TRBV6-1,TGTGCCAGCAGTGCCGAGGACAGGGCACACGAGCAGTACTTC,CASSAEDRAHEQYF
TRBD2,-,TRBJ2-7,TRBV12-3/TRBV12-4,TGTGCCAGCAGTTTAGCTGGGGCGGTAGCGGGATCCTACGAGCAGTACTTC,CASSLAGAVAGSYEQYF
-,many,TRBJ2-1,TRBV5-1,TGCGCCAGCAGCTTGGTAGGGGGAGGCTCCTACAATGAGCAGTTCTTC,CASSLVGGGSYNEQFF
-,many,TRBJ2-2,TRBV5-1,TGCGCCAGCAGCTTGGTCGTAGGCACCGGGGAGCTGTTTTTT,CASSLVVGTGELFF
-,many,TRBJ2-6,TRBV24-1,TGTGCCACCAGTCAAACTCAGGGCCCTGGGGCCAACGTCCTGACTTTC,CATSQTQGPGANVLTF
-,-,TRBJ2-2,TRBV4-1,TGCGCCAGCAGCCAGGGCCGGGCCGTGTCCGGGGAGCTGTTTTTT,CASSQGRAVSGELFF
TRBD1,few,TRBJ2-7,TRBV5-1,TGCGCCAGCAGCTGGGACAGGGGAACCTACGAGCAGTACTTC,CASSWDRGTYEQYF
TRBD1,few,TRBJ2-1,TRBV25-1,TGTGCCAGCAGTGAAGCCGGGACAGGGGTGTGGAATGAGCAGTTCTTC,CASSEAGTGVWNEQFF
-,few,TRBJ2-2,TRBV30,TGTGCCTGGAGAGGGGCGAACACCGGGGAGCTGTTTTTT,CAWRGANTGELFF
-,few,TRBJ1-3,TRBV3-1,TGTGCCAGCAGCCGTTCCGGGCAGGGGACCTCTGGAAACACCATATATTTT,CASSRSGQGTSGNTIYF
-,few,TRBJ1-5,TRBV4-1,TGCGCCAGCAGCCAAGTAACCAGGGAGCCCCAGCATTTT,CASSQVTREPQHF
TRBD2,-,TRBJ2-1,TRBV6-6,TGTGCCAGCAGCCCGACTAGCGGGACGACCTACAATGAGCAGTTCTTC,CASSPTSGTTYNEQFF
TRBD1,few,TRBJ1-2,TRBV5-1,TGCGCCAGCAGCTCAGGGGACAGGCCTAACTATGGCTACACCTTC,CASSSGDRPNYGYTF
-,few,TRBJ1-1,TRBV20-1,TGCAGTGCTAGTCCAACAGTCACCACTGAAGCTTTCTTT,CSASPTVTTEAFF
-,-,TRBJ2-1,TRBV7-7,TGTGCTAGCAGCTTGGGGGGGGCTAGCGCCGTCAATGAGCAGTTCTTC,CASSLGGASAVNEQFF
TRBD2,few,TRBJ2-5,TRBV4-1,TGCGCCAGCAGCCAAGATCGGCTAGCGGGAGGGCCTGCCCAAGAGACCCAGTACTTC,CASSQDRLAGGPAQETQYF
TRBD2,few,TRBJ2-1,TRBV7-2,TGTGCCAGCAGCTTAGTGGGAGGGTTCGACAATGAGCAGTTCTTC,CASSLVGGFDNEQFF
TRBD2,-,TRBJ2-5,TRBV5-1,TGCGCCAGCAGCTCGAATCTAGCGGAACAAGAGACCCAGTACTTC,CASSSNLAEQETQYF
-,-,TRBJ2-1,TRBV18,TGTGCCAGCTCACCTGAGGTCGGTGCCTACAATGAGCAGTTCTTC,CASSPEVGAYNEQFF
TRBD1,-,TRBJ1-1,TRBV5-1,TGCGCCAGCGGGACAGGGTCAATGAGCACTGAAGCTTTCTTT,CASGTGSMSTEAFF
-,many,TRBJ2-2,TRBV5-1,TGCGCCAGCAGCTTGGCCAGTAACACCGGGGAGCTGTTTTTT,CASSLASNTGELFF
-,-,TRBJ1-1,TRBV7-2,TGTGCCAGCAGCCGCGGAAAGCTAGAAGCTTTCTTT,CASSRGKLEAFF
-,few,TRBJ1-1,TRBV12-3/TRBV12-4,TGTGCCAGCCGGCCCGGAAGCACTGAAGCTTTCTTT,CASRPGSTEAFF
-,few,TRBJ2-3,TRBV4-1,TGCGCCAGCAACATCGTGAGGGGAACGGATACGCAGTATTTT,CASNIVRGTDTQYF
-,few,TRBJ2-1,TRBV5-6,TGTGCCAGCAGCTTAGTATCCCTCAATGACCAGTTCTTC,CASSLVSLNDQFF
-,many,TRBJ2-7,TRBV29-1,TGCAGCGTCAGAAAGGACTCGGCCTACGAGCAGTACTTC,CSVRKDSAYEQYF
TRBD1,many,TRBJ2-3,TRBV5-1,TGCGCCAGCAGCTTGGAGCCGGGACAGGGTACAGATACGCAGTATTTT,CASSLEPGQGTDTQYF